This T cell receptor (beta chain) was sequenced for a study of OX40 agonist ivuxolimab in advanced cancers. About the research overall: Two cutaneous melanoma patients and one hepatocellular carcinoma patient, three in all, had partial responses.

General study results and limits: Patients with a partial response at 0.1-3.0 mg/kg had among the lowest clonal expansion.

The sampling schedule covered blood at baseline, cycle 4 day 1, and cycle 7 day 1. CDR3 length: 13 amino acids. V lost 7 bases to trimming and J lost 1 base; unmatched junction nucleotides: 4. CDR1 is SGHRS, CDR2 YFSETQ, per germline. On this clone itself: What it recognizes is unknown.

Clones were sequenced by immunoSEQ multiplex PCR, and TCRdb holds only the in-frame ones, with some missing. The table lists about 110,000 clones, approximately 90% of them singletons. The material sequenced was CD4+ or CD8+ T cells sorted from blood, taken in a trial of the OX40 agonist ivuxolimab. The rearrangement joins TRBV5-1 to TRBJ2-5, with 7 bases aligning to TRBD2. The sequence was collected from an adult with an advanced solid tumor such as melanoma, head and neck, liver or kidney cancer. As DNA, the CDR3 is TGCGCCAGCTCCCCTAGCGGCCAAGAGACCCAGTACTTC. Encoded protein: CASSPSGQETQYF. Full variable domain (rest looked up from reference TRBV5-1 and TRBJ2-5): KAGVTQTPRYLIKTRGQQVTLSCSPISGHRSVSWYQQTPGQGLQFLFEYFSETQRNKGNFPGRFSGRQFSNSRSEMNVSTLELGDSALYLCASSPSGQETQYFGPGTRLLVL.